The 24 T cell receptor beta chains listed next were all sequenced from one sample in a study of T cells in Graves' hyperthyroidism and ophthalmopathy. Authors of the study amplified TCR beta CDR3 regions from RNA transcripts. The HTBI primer set served for first-round RT-PCR of the TCR CDR3. TCRdb itself ran the multiplex PCR reads through MiXCR, one entry per CDR3 protein. The sample contains about 200,000 distinct CDR3 sequences, more than 15% of which appear only once. The sample taken for sequencing was blood. Source of these receptors: a man aged 50 or older with Graves' hyperthyroidism.

The rearrangement joins TRBV6-4 to TRBJ2-3; 9 nucleotides agree with TRBD2. V shed 2 bases, J shed 3 bases, and the junction held 9 bases outside the gene matches. This CDR3 has 17 residues. Germline CDR1 MRHNA, CDR2 SNTAGT. CDR3 sequence reads: CASSDEAGGRGTDTQYF. The CDR3 coding sequence is TGTGCCAGCAGTGACGAGGCGGGAGGGCGAGGAACAGATACGCAGTATTTT.

This clonotype was picked up many times. The chain is built from TRBV30 and TRBJ2-2; 13 bases align to TRBD2. The CDR3 is 15 amino acids. The V segment lost 2 bases and the J segment 6 bases; nucleotides outside the gene matches: 3. The germline V gene has CDR1 GTSNPN and CDR2 SVGIG (reference sequence). The CDR3, as DNA: TGTGCCTGGAGTTTAGGACTAGCGGGAGCCGGGGAGCTGTTTTTT. Protein: CAWSLGLAGAGELFF.

The chain recombines TRBV27 with TRBJ1-6; D is perhaps TRBD1 (6 bases). The length of the CDR3 is 15 residues. Per germline, CDR1 MNHEY and CDR2 SMNVEV (reference sequence). V dropped 5 bases and J dropped 5 bases, with 13 bases sitting between them. CDR3 protein: CASSLTGFHNSPLHF. The CDR3, as DNA: TGTGCCAGCAGTCTCACAGGGTTTCATAATTCACCCCTCCACTTT.

The chain links TRBV16 to TRBJ2-4; no clear D gene. Trimming removed 0 bases at V and 0 bases at J, with 12 bases between. The length of the CDR3 is 17 residues. CDR1 KGHSY and CDR2 FQNENV come from the germline V gene. CDR3 coding DNA: TGTGCCAGCAGCCAATCGGCCGGAACACTAGCCAAAAACATTCAGTACTTC. Its protein is CASSQSAGTLAKNIQYF.

There are many counts of this clonotype. This rearrangement joins TRBV10-3 to TRBJ2-6; D tentatively fits TRBD1 or TRBD2 (5 bases each). CDR3 size: 15 residues. With 2 bases removed from V and 0 bases from J, the gap between germline ends came to 5 bases. Germline V gene sequence: CDR1 ENHRY, CDR2 SYGVKD. The CDR3 DNA reads TGTGCCATCAGTGAGGGGGGCTCTGGGGCCAACGTCCTGACTTTC. Translating it yields CAISEGGSGANVLTF.

The chain employs TRBV7-2 and TRBJ2-5, with D uncertain. From germline, CDR1 is SGHTA and CDR2 FQGNSA. Trimming removed 5 bases at V and 4 bases at J, with 17 bases between. The length of the CDR3 is 15 residues. CDR3 bases: TGTGCCAGCAGCCCGGCCAAGGCGTATCGAGAGACCCAGTACTTC. Its protein is CASSPAKAYRETQYF.

The sample holds many counts of this clonotype. The chain carries TRBV5-1 and TRBJ2-3, with D possibly being TRBD2 (6 bases). CDR3 size: 15 residues. Germline V CDR1 and CDR2: SGHRS, YFSETQ. V lost 7 bases and J 4 bases, leaving 19 bases between the germline ends. The chain's CDR3 is CASGGVWENSDTQYF. For the CDR3, the DNA is TGCGCCAGCGGAGGGGTATGGGAGAACTCAGATACGCAGTATTTT.

The chain links TRBV28 to TRBJ1-2; TRBD1 agrees at 8 bases. V shed 7 bases and J 3 bases; nucleotides not matched to a gene: 4. The CDR3 has 13 amino acids. Germline V gene lookup returns CDR1 MDHEN and CDR2 SYDVKM. DNA of the CDR3: TGTGCCAGCAAACCACAGGGGGACTATGGCTACACCTTC. This codes for CASKPQGDYGYTF.

The rearrangement joins TRBV6-1 to TRBJ2-4; a weak D match, TRBD2 (6 bases). Trimming pared 7 bases from V and 0 bases from J, leaving 10 bases between. CDR1 is MNHNS, CDR2 SASEGT, per germline. The CDR3 extends over 14 amino acids. The CDR3 bases are TGTGCCAGCATGGGAGGCGGAGCCAAAAACATTCAGTACTTC. Protein sequence: CASMGGGAKNIQYF.

This clonotype was detected only once. This sequence joins TRBV20-1 and TRBJ1-1; perhaps TRBD1 as D (5 bases). Germline CDR1 reads DFQATT; CDR2 reads SNEGSKA (reference sequence). CDR3 length: 13 residues. V shed 5 bases and J shed 1 base, with 11 bases lying between them. The CDR3 sequence: CSALGRTNTEAFF. The CDR3 bases are TGCAGTGCTTTGGGACGGACGAACACTGAAGCTTTCTTT.

This clonotype was recorded many times. The chain combines TRBV11-2 with TRBJ2-5, with a possible D match to TRBD1 (6 bases). V was trimmed by 9 bases and J by 5 bases, leaving 22 bases between them. This CDR3 region has 15 residues. Germline CDR1 reads SGHAT; CDR2 reads FQNNGV. CDR3 sequence reads: CARNPSGQPGETQYF. As DNA, the CDR3 is TGTGCCAGAAACCCCTCTGGACAGCCCGGTGAGACCCAGTACTTC.

This clonotype was detected many times. The chain links TRBV11-2 to TRBJ2-5; TRBD2 is a possible D gene (6 bases). The germline V gene has CDR1 SGHAT and CDR2 FQNNGV. The V end was cut by 1 base, the J end by 4 bases, with 13 bases between. The CDR3 sequence is 15 residues long. The CDR3 DNA is TGTGCCAGCAGCTTAGGCCGGGGGAGTACAGAGACCCAGTACTTC. Translation: CASSLGRGSTETQYF.

The rearrangement links TRBV3-1 to TRBJ2-7; D call uncertain. CDR3 length equals 12 residues. Trimming removed 2 bases from V and 7 bases from J, with 9 bases in between. Germline CDR1 is LGHDT and CDR2 is YNNKEL (reference sequence). The CDR3 reads CASSQLSREQYF. In nucleotides, the CDR3 is TGTGCCAGCAGCCAATTGTCCAGGGAGCAGTACTTC.

At least ten counts were recorded for this clonotype. The rearrangement joins TRBV12-3 or TRBV12-4 to TRBJ2-1, with D unresolved. Trimming stripped 3 bases from V and 7 bases from J, with 7 bases between. This CDR3 has 12 residues. The CDR3 DNA reads TGTGCCAGCAGTTTTGCTCTAAATGAGCAGTTCTTC. Encoded protein: CASSFALNEQFF.

The V call is TRBV15, the J call TRBJ2-2; D is possibly TRBD1 or TRBD2 (5 bases each). In germline, CDR1 is LNHNV, CDR2 YYDKDF (reference sequence). The ends were cut back, 4 bases at V and 7 bases at J, with 22 bases in the middle. CDR3 length: 17 amino acids. The CDR3 is CATSTGGFAKKNGELFF. CDR3 coding DNA: TGTGCCACCAGCACTGGGGGATTCGCCAAGAAGAACGGGGAGCTGTTTTTT. Based on the CDR3 plus reference TRBV15 and TRBJ2-2, the full variable domain is DAMVIQNPRYQVTQFGKPVTLSCSQTLNHNVMYWYQQKSSQAPKLLFHYYDKDFNNEADTPDNFQSRRPNTSFCFLDIRSPGLGDTAMYLCATSTGGFAKKNGELFFGEGSRLTVL.

In this sample, this clonotype turned up many times. The chain is built from TRBV10-3 and TRBJ2-3; 7 positions agree with TRBD2. Germline assignment: CDR1 ENHRY and CDR2 SYGVKD. CDR3 length: 13 residues. CDR3 sequence reads: CTASGTFTDTQYF. The CDR3 bases are TGTACCGCCAGCGGGACTTTCACAGATACGCAGTATTTT.

Ten or more counts support this clonotype. The rearrangement links TRBV11-2 to TRBJ1-3; D is ambiguous. The CDR3 loop spans 13 amino acids. V was pared by 6 bases and J by 8 bases, with 14 bases between. CDR1 SGHAT and CDR2 FQNNGV come from the germline V gene. The CDR3 coding sequence is TGTGCCAGCAGGGGCCTGAGTGAAGACACCATATATTTT. Amino acids: CASRGLSEDTIYF. The complete variable domain, with remaining parts taken from reference TRBV11-2 and TRBJ1-3, reads EAGVAQSPRYKIIEKRQSVAFWCNPISGHATLYWYQQILGQGPKLLIQFQNNGVVDDSQLPKDRFSAERLKGVDSTLKIQPAKLEDSAVYLCASRGLSEDTIYFGEGSWLTVV.

The rearrangement links TRBV19 to TRBJ2-1, with 9 bases identical to TRBD2. The CDR3 extends over 13 amino acids. The germline V gene encodes CDR1 LNHDA and CDR2 SQIVND (reference sequence). V lost 5 bases, J lost 9 bases, and 5 bases stayed unmatched. The CDR3 DNA is TGTGCCAGTAGTGAGGCGGGAGGGCGTGAGCAGTTCTTC. Translating gives CASSEAGGREQFF.

This clonotype showed up just a few times. The rearrangement joins TRBV28 to TRBJ2-2; perhaps TRBD2 as D (5 bases). Germline V lookup: CDR1 MDHEN, CDR2 SYDVKM. CDR3 length: 16 residues. The V gene lost 4 bases and the J gene lost 6 bases, with 18 bases spanning the gap. The CDR3 region is CASSSVGGAWAGELFF. The CDR3 DNA is TGTGCCAGCAGTTCCGTAGGAGGCGCTTGGGCCGGGGAGCTGTTTTTT. Using reference TRBV28 and TRBJ2-2 for the parts outside the CDR3, the full variable domain is DVKVTQSSRYLVKRTGEKVFLECVQDMDHENMFWYRQDPGLGLRLIYFSYDVKMKEKGDIPEGYSVSREKKERFSLILESASTNQTSMYLCASSSVGGAWAGELFFGEGSRLTVL.

J is TRBJ1-1 and V is TRBV10-2, with D hard to call. Per germline, CDR1 WSHSY and CDR2 SAAADI. V shed 7 bases and J shed 6 bases, with 9 bases lying between them. The CDR3 extends over 11 amino acids. CDR3 protein: CASTGVAEAFF. Written as DNA, the CDR3 is TGCGCCAGCACCGGGGTGGCTGAAGCTTTCTTT.

This clonotype was seen at least ten times. V usage is TRBV12-3 or TRBV12-4 and J usage is TRBJ2-2; D is undetermined. Trimming took off 2 bases at V and 6 bases at J, with 10 bases between the two ends. There are 14 residues in the CDR3. The CDR3 reads CASSLILEAGELFF. Here the CDR3 DNA reads TGTGCCAGCAGTTTAATTCTAGAGGCCGGGGAGCTGTTTTTT.

This clonotype was observed many times. The chain links TRBV5-1 to TRBJ2-7; 9 bases are shared with TRBD1. Germline-derived CDR1 and CDR2 are SGHRS and YFSETQ. V shed 4 bases, J shed 4 bases, and the junction held 3 bases outside the gene matches. The CDR3 is 13 residues long. The CDR3 region is CASSRDREYEQYF. The CDR3 nucleotides read TGCGCCAGCAGCCGGGACAGGGAGTACGAGCAGTACTTC.

This clonotype was seen many times. The V call is TRBV3-1, the J call TRBJ2-2; D call uncertain. The CDR3 runs 12 residues. Germline V gene lookup returns CDR1 LGHDT and CDR2 YNNKEL (reference sequence). V gave up 3 bases and J gave up 6 bases, with 5 bases separating them. The CDR3 nucleotides read TGTGCCAGCAGCCATGGTTCCGGGGAGCTGTTTTTT. This codes for CASSHGSGELFF.

This clonotype was recorded at least ten times. V usage is TRBV20-1 and J usage is TRBJ2-5; no firm D call. Germline CDR1 and CDR2: DFQATT and SNEGSKA (reference sequence). CDR3 length: 13 residues. V was clipped by 5 bases and J by 2 bases, with 12 bases between them. The CDR3 here is CSAFRAYQETQYF. DNA for the CDR3: TGCAGTGCTTTCCGGGCCTATCAAGAGACCCAGTACTTC.